These 26 T cell receptor beta chains originate from one sample sequenced in a study of shared clonotypes between healthy human individuals. Profiling relied on immunoSEQ multiplex PCR, and the TCRdb table lists in-frame clones only, not all of them. This sample has over 1.5 million clones, with approximately 98% found just once. The sample comprised naive CD4+ T cells sorted from blood. Described subset: CD45RA+ positively selected. All receptors derive from a man in his thirties or forties in good health.

The rearrangement joins TRBV9 to TRBJ2-3; D gene uncertain. The CDR3 consists of 16 residues. The V gene lost 0 bases and the J gene lost 3 bases, with 14 bases spanning the gap. Looked up from germline, CDR1 is SGDLS and CDR2 is YYNGEE. The CDR3 coding sequence is TGTGCCAGCAGCGTAGACGGATCCCCCAGTACAGATACGCAGTATTTT. Protein sequence: CASSVDGSPSTDTQYF.

As regards this clone: Other DNA sequences in this sample translate to the same CDR3. The chain has TRBV28 and TRBJ1-5, with D unresolved. V lost 5 bases, J lost 3 bases, and 2 bases lay in between. Germline-derived CDR1 and CDR2 are MDHEN and SYDVKM. CDR3 length: 11 residues. The CDR3 DNA follows: TGTGCCAGCAGTCCCAATCAGCCCCAGCATTTT. Translation gives CASSPNQPQHF.

The chain combines TRBV18 with TRBJ2-5; D might be TRBD1 (6 bases). This CDR3 region has 15 residues. The V and J ends lost 6 bases and 2 bases respectively, with 16 bases between them. Germline CDR1 is KGHSH and CDR2 is LQKENI. Here the CDR3 reads CASSPRGIKQETQYF. CDR3 DNA: TGTGCCAGCTCTCCGAGGGGGATAAAACAAGAGACCCAGTACTTC.

This chain joins TRBV11-2 and TRBJ2-3; D might be TRBD2 (5 bases). The CDR3 is 16 amino acids. The germline V gene encodes CDR1 SGHAT and CDR2 FQNNGV. V was cut by 7 bases and J by 0 bases, with 17 bases left in between. CDR3 bases: TGTGCCAGCACCAAGAGGGTAGAGGGAAGCACAGATACGCAGTATTTT. Translating it yields CASTKRVEGSTDTQYF.

This clone has just one count. The chain uses TRBV18 and TRBJ1-2; D ambiguous. Trimming cost V 3 bases and J 4 bases, with 12 bases left between them. Germline CDR1 reads KGHSH; CDR2 reads LQKENI. This CDR3 comprises 14 residues. The CDR3 DNA is TGTGCCAGCTCACCCCCCTCCGGAACCTATGGCTACACCTTC. It yields the protein CASSPPSGTYGYTF.

CDR3 DNA: TGTGCCAGCAGAGGTGGTGGTGGGAGTTTAGCCGAGCAGTACTTC. This sequence encodes CASRGGGGSLAEQYF. The chain has TRBV11-2 and TRBJ2-7; TRBD2 is a possible D gene (5 bases). This CDR3 is built from 15 residues. Germline values: CDR1 SGHAT, CDR2 FQNNGV. Trimming removed 6 bases at V and 6 bases at J, with 21 bases between.

This rearrangement joins TRBV16 to TRBJ1-2; TRBD1 aligns across 7 bases. The CDR3 extends over 15 amino acids. CDR1 and CDR2 (germline): KGHSY, FQNENV. V was clipped by 6 bases and J by 1 base; unmatched bases: 8. The CDR3 bases are TGTGCCAGCAGACCCGGGACAGAATTTAACTATGGCTACACCTTC. Protein: CASRPGTEFNYGYTF.

The chain combines TRBV5-4 with TRBJ2-7; D is possibly TRBD1 or TRBD2 (6 bases each). Trimming stripped 5 bases from V and 5 bases from J, with 20 bases between. Germline V gives CDR1 SGHNT, CDR2 YYREEE (reference sequence). The CDR3 is 15 amino acids. CDR3 protein: CASSSGDWSGDEQYF. CDR3 coding DNA: TGTGCCAGCAGTTCGGGGGACTGGTCAGGGGACGAGCAGTACTTC. Based on the CDR3 plus reference TRBV5-4 and TRBJ2-7, the full variable domain is ETGVTQSPTHLIKTRGQQVTLRCSSQSGHNTVSWYQQALGQGPQFIFQYYREEENGRGNFPPRFSGLQFPNYSSELNVNALELDDSALYLCASSSGDWSGDEQYFGPGTRLTVT.

Only one count was recorded for this clone. V and J are TRBV27 and TRBJ1-5; tentatively, D is TRBD1 (6 bases). Germline assignment: CDR1 MNHEY and CDR2 SMNVEV (reference sequence). The CDR3 is made up of 14 amino acids. Trimming took off 8 bases at V and 4 bases at J, with 15 bases between the two ends. The CDR3: CASRITGSNQPQHF. The CDR3, as DNA: TGTGCCAGCCGAATTACAGGGTCGAATCAGCCCCAGCATTTT.

A note on this clone: The sample holds other DNA sequences that translate to the same CDR3. The chain employs TRBV5-1 and TRBJ2-2; D tentatively reads TRBD1 or TRBD2 (5 bases each). Germline CDR1 and CDR2: SGHRS and YFSETQ. This CDR3 region has 15 residues. The V end was cut by 2 bases, the J end by 2 bases, with 10 bases between. The chain's CDR3 is CASSFGTPNTGELFF. CDR3 in DNA: TGCGCCAGCAGCTTCGGGACCCCCAACACCGGGGAGCTGTTTTTT.

The chain is built from TRBV5-4 and TRBJ2-7, with 10 bases identical to TRBD1. V gave up 4 bases and J gave up 5 bases; unmatched junction bases: 9. CDR1 and CDR2 (germline): SGHNT, YYREEE (reference sequence). This CDR3 spans 15 amino acids. The CDR3 bases are TGTGCCAGCAGCCATGGCGGGGACAGGGGACACGAGCAGTACTTC. Amino acid sequence: CASSHGGDRGHEQYF.

The chain employs TRBV5-4 and TRBJ2-7, with 12 bases aligning to TRBD2. V shed 0 bases, J shed 2 bases, and the junction held 9 bases outside the gene matches. The CDR3 runs 18 residues. Germline V gene lookup returns CDR1 SGHNT and CDR2 YYREEE (reference sequence). The CDR3 DNA reads TGTGCCAGCAGCTTGGCCGGGGGGCGGACTAGCGGGACCTACGAGCAGTACTTC. As protein: CASSLAGGRTSGTYEQYF.

The V call is TRBV28, the J call TRBJ1-5, with D perhaps matching TRBD1 (5 bases). This CDR3 comprises 10 residues. The germline V and J ends were trimmed by 9 bases and 16 bases, with 16 bases remaining between them. Germline CDR1 is MDHEN and CDR2 is SYDVKM. The CDR3 sequence: CASQGYGEHF. DNA of the CDR3: TGTGCCAGTCAGGGTTATGGTGAACATTTT.

The rearrangement joins TRBV18 to TRBJ2-7, with TRBD1 identical over 12 bases. Losses at the gene ends were 5 bases for V and 5 bases for J; bases not matched to a gene: 10. CDR1 and CDR2 from the germline V gene are KGHSH and LQKENI. The CDR3 is 16 residues long. The CDR3 sequence: CASSSGTGGRLDEQYF. The CDR3 DNA sequence: TGTGCCAGCTCATCCGGGACAGGGGGCAGGTTAGACGAGCAGTACTTC.

The chain employs TRBV5-1 and TRBJ2-7; 10 bases are shared with TRBD1. The junction had 10 bases not matched to a gene; V was cut back by 2 bases and J by 5 bases. This CDR3 spans 16 amino acids. The germline V gene encodes CDR1 SGHRS and CDR2 YFSETQ. The DNA of the CDR3 is TGCGCCAGCAGCTTAAGGAGGGGACAGGGGTCCCACGAGCAGTACTTC. Amino acid sequence: CASSLRRGQGSHEQYF.

The chain carries TRBV5-4 and TRBJ1-5; D is unclear. V was clipped by 2 bases and J by 0 bases, with 15 bases between them. CDR1 is SGHNT, CDR2 YYREEE, per germline (reference sequence). The CDR3 spans 17 residues. Here the CDR3 reads CASSFRPGRNSNQPQHF. The CDR3 DNA reads as TGTGCCAGCAGCTTCCGCCCCGGACGGAATAGCAATCAGCCCCAGCATTTT.

This chain links TRBV6-1 with TRBJ1-1; D gene unclear. Germline values: CDR1 MNHNS, CDR2 SASEGT. The CDR3 spans 13 residues. V was pared by 4 bases and J by 8 bases, with 14 bases between. The CDR3 DNA reads TGTGCCAGCAGTGGAAGTCGAGACGGGGAAGCTTTCTTT. This encodes CASSGSRDGEAFF.

This chain uses TRBV5-1 with TRBJ2-1; D is unresolved. Trimming left V 3 bases short and J 4 bases short, with 11 bases between. The length of the CDR3 is 14 residues. In germline, CDR1 is SGHRS, CDR2 YFSETQ. CDR3 in DNA: TGCGCCAGCAGCTCTGGCCAGAATTACAATGAGCAGTTCTTC. Its protein product is CASSSGQNYNEQFF.

The V and J genes are TRBV5-4 and TRBJ2-3; D possibly matches TRBD1 or TRBD2 (5 bases each). The V end lost 6 bases, the J end lost 2 bases, and 10 bases lay between the germline ends. The CDR3 covers 13 residues. The germline gives CDR1 SGHNT, CDR2 YYREEE (reference sequence). The CDR3 DNA reads as TGTGCCAGCACTCGAGGGGCCACAGATACGCAGTATTTT. Protein product: CASTRGATDTQYF.

The chain combines TRBV7-2 with TRBJ1-5; D is unclear. The V end was cut by 5 bases, the J end by 1 base, with 6 bases between. This CDR3 has 13 residues. Germline CDR1 is SGHTA and CDR2 is FQGNSA. The CDR3 coding sequence is TGTGCCAGCAGCGAGGCGAGCAATCAGCCCCAGCATTTT. Translation gives CASSEASNQPQHF.

J is TRBJ2-7 and V is TRBV27; 11 bases are shared with TRBD1. The CDR3 runs 18 residues. Germline V gene data show CDR1 as MNHEY and CDR2 as SMNVEV (reference sequence). V was clipped by 0 bases and J by 7 bases; unmatched bases: 14. Here the CDR3 DNA reads TGTGCCAGCAGTTTATCTCCCCTTCCAGGACAGGGGGCTCGAGAGCAGTACTTC. Its translation: CASSLSPLPGQGAREQYF.

The chain combines TRBV23-1 with TRBJ2-7; TRBD1 matches at 9 bases. TRBV23-1 is treated as an ORF (open reading frame) with a function not yet certain. V was pared by 4 bases and J by 6 bases, with 1 base of the junction left unmatched. This CDR3 contains 12 residues. CDR3: CASSLGQGEQYF. The CDR3 coding sequence is TGCGCCAGCAGTCTGGGACAGGGCGAGCAGTACTTC.

V gene TRBV7-9 combines with J gene TRBJ2-3; 7 bases match TRBD2. V lost 5 bases, J lost 2 bases, and 13 bases stayed unmatched. The CDR3 sequence is 17 residues long. CDR1 is SEHNR and CDR2 is FQNEAQ in the germline V gene (reference sequence). CDR3 DNA sequence: TGTGCCAGCAGCCCCCCTCCGCCGCTAGCGGTCACAGATACGCAGTATTTT. This translates into CASSPPPPLAVTDTQYF.

For this clone: Distinct nucleotide sequences in the sample also encode this CDR3. This rearrangement joins TRBV28 to TRBJ1-1; no clear D. Trimming removed 1 base from V and 6 bases from J, with 3 bases in between. The CDR3 spans 11 residues. CDR1 and CDR2 from the germline V gene are MDHEN and SYDVKM. The CDR3 is CASSLFPEAFF. CDR3 nucleotides: TGTGCCAGCAGTTTATTTCCTGAAGCTTTCTTT.

The rearrangement links TRBV9 to TRBJ2-5; TRBD1 aligns across 8 bases. Germline CDR1 is SGDLS and CDR2 is YYNGEE. V was clipped by 0 bases and J by 4 bases; unmatched bases: 8. The CDR3 has 16 residues. This CDR3 reads CASSVEGQGALETQYF. The DNA of the CDR3 is TGTGCCAGCAGCGTAGAAGGTCAGGGGGCCCTAGAGACCCAGTACTTC.

The chain employs TRBV6-1 and TRBJ1-2; D remains ambiguous. The CDR3 extends over 14 amino acids. Germline lookup yields CDR1 MNHNS and CDR2 SASEGT. Trimming removed 4 bases at V and 4 bases at J, with 13 bases between. In DNA form, the CDR3 reads TGTGCCAGCAGTGGTAGACTGCTGGGCTATGGCTACACCTTC. This codes for CASSGRLLGYGYTF.